Listed below are T cell receptor beta chains from one sample, sequenced in a study of CD8+ T cells in alopecia areata. The repertoire was sequenced with immunoSEQ multiplex PCR; TCRdb's copy has only in-frame clones and lacks some. The table lists 110,000 to 150,000 clones, approximately 60% of them singletons. Sequenced sample: CD8+ T cells sorted from blood. The receptors were sampled from a human donor in good health. Each CDR3 is given with its conserved first and last residue. Fields, in order: V gene, clone size, J gene, CDR3 protein. For some rows the clone size is stated as once, few or many, or as a class when expanded; others skip it.

v_call: TRBV19; clone_size: -; j_call: TRBJ2-7; cdr3_aa: CASSVTGTGYEQYF
v_call: TRBV29-1; clone_size: -; j_call: TRBJ2-5; cdr3_aa: CSVPLQQETQYF
v_call: TRBV7-9; clone_size: -; j_call: TRBJ2-7; cdr3_aa: CASSLIGQGYEQYF
v_call: TRBV5-1; clone_size: -; j_call: TRBJ2-7; cdr3_aa: CASSASYEQYF
v_call: TRBV5-6; clone_size: -; j_call: TRBJ1-2; cdr3_aa: CASSDRDRPPGYGYTF
v_call: TRBV27; clone_size: -; j_call: TRBJ2-7; cdr3_aa: CASTLSGTATYEQYF
v_call: TRBV11-2; clone_size: -; j_call: TRBJ1-2; cdr3_aa: CASSLGRQGTTNYGYTF
v_call: TRBV15; clone_size: few; j_call: TRBJ1-4; cdr3_aa: CATSSDAGLPTGANEKLFF
v_call: TRBV7-9; clone_size: few; j_call: TRBJ1-5; cdr3_aa: CASSLKGNNQPQHF
v_call: TRBV2; clone_size: -; j_call: TRBJ2-3; cdr3_aa: CASRSTSGNTDTQYF
v_call: TRBV6-1; clone_size: -; j_call: TRBJ2-5; cdr3_aa: CASSEALLVTGAGEETQYF
v_call: TRBV19; clone_size: -; j_call: TRBJ2-7; cdr3_aa: CASTQSGTGRYEQYF
v_call: TRBV19; clone_size: -; j_call: TRBJ2-5; cdr3_aa: CASSLGEQARETQYF
v_call: TRBV23-1; clone_size: -; j_call: TRBJ1-5; cdr3_aa: CASSQGYLQGPGNQPQHF
v_call: TRBV28; clone_size: few; j_call: TRBJ1-3; cdr3_aa: CASSLVGEENTIYF
v_call: TRBV7-6; clone_size: -; j_call: TRBJ1-2; cdr3_aa: CASSLGDRGRGYTF
v_call: TRBV28; clone_size: few; j_call: TRBJ2-3; cdr3_aa: CASSLLLAGGSTDTQYF
v_call: TRBV19; clone_size: few; j_call: TRBJ1-5; cdr3_aa: CASSPYSNQPQHF
v_call: TRBV7-9; clone_size: few; j_call: TRBJ1-2; cdr3_aa: CASSLRDREDGYTF
v_call: TRBV6-5; clone_size: few; j_call: TRBJ1-2; cdr3_aa: CASSYPGQGGYTF
v_call: TRBV7-9; clone_size: -; j_call: TRBJ2-3; cdr3_aa: CASSLAKAGGTDTQYF
v_call: TRBV16; clone_size: -; j_call: TRBJ2-7; cdr3_aa: CASSQSSRGHEQYF
v_call: TRBV13; clone_size: -; j_call: TRBJ2-7; cdr3_aa: CASSPTPANEQYF
v_call: TRBV9; clone_size: -; j_call: TRBJ1-2; cdr3_aa: CASSGRLGAYGYTF
v_call: TRBV30; clone_size: few; j_call: TRBJ2-1; cdr3_aa: CAWIGATSGTYNEQFF
v_call: TRBV29-1; clone_size: -; j_call: TRBJ2-2; cdr3_aa: CSVVDTGELFF